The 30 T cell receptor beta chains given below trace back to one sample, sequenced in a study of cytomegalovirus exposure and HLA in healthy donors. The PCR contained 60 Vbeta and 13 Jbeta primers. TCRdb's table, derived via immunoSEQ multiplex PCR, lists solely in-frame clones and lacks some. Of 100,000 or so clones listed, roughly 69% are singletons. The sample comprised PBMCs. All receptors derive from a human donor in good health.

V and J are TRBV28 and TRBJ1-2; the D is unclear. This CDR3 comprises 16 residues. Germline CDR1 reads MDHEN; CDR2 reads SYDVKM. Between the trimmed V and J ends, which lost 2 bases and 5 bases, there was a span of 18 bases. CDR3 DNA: TGTGCCAGCAGTTTAGTCATGAGGAGGAGTTTATATGGCTACACCTTC. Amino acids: CASSLVMRRSLYGYTF.

CDR3 DNA: TGTGCCAGCAGTTACTCGATTGGCAGGTCCTACAATGAGCAGTTCTTC. Translating gives CASSYSIGRSYNEQFF. V is TRBV6-5 and J is TRBJ2-1; D is uncertain. This CDR3 has 16 residues. Per the germline V gene, CDR1 is MNHEY and CDR2 is SVGAGI. V was cut by 0 bases and J by 1 base, with 10 bases left in between.

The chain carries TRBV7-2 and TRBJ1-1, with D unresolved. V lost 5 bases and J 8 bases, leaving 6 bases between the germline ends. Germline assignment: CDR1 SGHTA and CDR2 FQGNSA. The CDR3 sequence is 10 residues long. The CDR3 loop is CASSTYEAFF. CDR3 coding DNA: TGTGCCAGCAGCACTTACGAAGCTTTCTTT.

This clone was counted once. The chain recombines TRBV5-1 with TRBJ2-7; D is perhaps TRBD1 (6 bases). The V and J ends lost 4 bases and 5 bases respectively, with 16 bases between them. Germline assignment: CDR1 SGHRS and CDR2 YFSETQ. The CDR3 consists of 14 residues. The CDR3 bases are TGCGCCAGCAGCCCACAGGGCCAGGAAGACGAGCAGTACTTC. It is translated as CASSPQGQEDEQYF.

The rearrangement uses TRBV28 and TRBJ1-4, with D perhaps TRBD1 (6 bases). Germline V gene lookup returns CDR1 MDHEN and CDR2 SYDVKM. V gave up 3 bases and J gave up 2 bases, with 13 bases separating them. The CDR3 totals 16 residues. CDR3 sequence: CASSLSGQSTNEKLFF. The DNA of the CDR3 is TGTGCCAGCAGTTTGTCCGGACAGTCGACTAATGAAAAACTGTTTTTT.

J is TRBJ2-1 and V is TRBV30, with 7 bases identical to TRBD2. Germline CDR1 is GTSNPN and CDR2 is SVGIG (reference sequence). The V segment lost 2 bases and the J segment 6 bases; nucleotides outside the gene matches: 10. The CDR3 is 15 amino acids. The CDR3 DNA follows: TGTGCCTGGAGTAGAAGGGCGGGAGTAGTCAATGAGCAGTTCTTC. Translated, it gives CAWSRRAGVVNEQFF.

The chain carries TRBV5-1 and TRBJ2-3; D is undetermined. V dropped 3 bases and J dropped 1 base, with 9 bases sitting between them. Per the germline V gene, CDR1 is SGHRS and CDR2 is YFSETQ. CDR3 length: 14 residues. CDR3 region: CASSSETGTDTQYF. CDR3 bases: TGCGCCAGCAGCTCGGAGACTGGCACAGATACGCAGTATTTT.

The CDR3 region is CASSLTLAGGRDNTGELFF. CDR3 nucleotide sequence: TGTGCCAGCAGCTTAACCCTTGCAGGGGGCAGGGATAACACCGGGGAGCTGTTTTTT. This sequence joins TRBV7-3 and TRBJ2-2, with TRBD1 identical over 8 bases. From germline, CDR1 is SGHTA and CDR2 FQGTGA. Trimming cost V 0 bases and J 2 bases; bases outside gene matches: 11. The CDR3 extends over 19 amino acids. Full variable domain (missing parts from reference TRBV7-3 and TRBJ2-2): GAGVSQTPSNKVTEKGKYVELRCDPISGHTALYWYRQSLGQGPEFLIYFQGTGAADDSGLPNDRFFAVRPEGSVSTLKIQRTERGDSAVYLCASSLTLAGGRDNTGELFFGEGSRLTVL.

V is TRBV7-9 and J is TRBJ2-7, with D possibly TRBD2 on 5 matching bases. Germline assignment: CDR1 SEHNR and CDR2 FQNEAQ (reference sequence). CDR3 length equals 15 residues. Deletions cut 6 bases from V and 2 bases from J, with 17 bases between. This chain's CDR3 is CASSSSERKTYEQYF. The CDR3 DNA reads TGTGCCAGCAGTTCCTCCGAGCGGAAGACCTACGAGCAGTACTTC.

This CDR3 is CASSLQGPNTEAFF. The CDR3 DNA sequence: TGTGCCAGCAGCCTACAGGGGCCGAACACTGAAGCTTTCTTT. The rearrangement links TRBV5-4 to TRBJ1-1; 7 positions agree with TRBD1. Germline V lookup: CDR1 SGHNT, CDR2 YYREEE (reference sequence). This CDR3 contains 14 residues. Unmatched junction bases numbered 4, after V lost 4 bases and J lost 1 base.

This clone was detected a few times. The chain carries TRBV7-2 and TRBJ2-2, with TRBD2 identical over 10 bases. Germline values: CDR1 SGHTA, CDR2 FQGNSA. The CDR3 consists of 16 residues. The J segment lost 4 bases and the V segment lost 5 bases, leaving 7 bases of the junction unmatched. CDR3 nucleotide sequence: TGTGCCAGCAGCCGAGCGGGGGGGCCTGGCACCGGGGAGCTGTTTTTT. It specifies CASSRAGGPGTGELFF. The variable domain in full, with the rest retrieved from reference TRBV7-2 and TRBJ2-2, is GAGVSQSPSNKVTEKGKDVELRCDPISGHTALYWYRQSLGQGLEFLIYFQGNSAPDKSGLPSDRFSAERTGGSVSTLTIQRTQQEDSAVYLCASSRAGGPGTGELFFGEGSRLTVL.

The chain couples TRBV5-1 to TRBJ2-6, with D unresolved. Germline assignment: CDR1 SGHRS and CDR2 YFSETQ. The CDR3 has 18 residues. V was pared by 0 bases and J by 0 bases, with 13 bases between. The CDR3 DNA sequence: TGCGCCAGCAGCTTGGCCGTTGCGGCCAGCTCTGGGGCCAACGTCCTGACTTTC. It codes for CASSLAVAASSGANVLTF.

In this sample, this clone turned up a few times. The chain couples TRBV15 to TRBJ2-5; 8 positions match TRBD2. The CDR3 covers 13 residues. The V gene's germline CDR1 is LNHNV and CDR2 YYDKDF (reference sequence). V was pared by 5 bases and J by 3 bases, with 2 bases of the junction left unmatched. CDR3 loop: CATSPGGEETQYF. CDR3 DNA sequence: TGTGCCACCAGCCCGGGGGGGGAAGAGACCCAGTACTTC. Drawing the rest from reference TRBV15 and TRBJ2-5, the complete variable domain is DAMVIQNPRYQVTQFGKPVTLSCSQTLNHNVMYWYQQKSSQAPKLLFHYYDKDFNNEADTPDNFQSRRPNTSFCFLDIRSPGLGDTAMYLCATSPGGEETQYFGPGTRLLVL.

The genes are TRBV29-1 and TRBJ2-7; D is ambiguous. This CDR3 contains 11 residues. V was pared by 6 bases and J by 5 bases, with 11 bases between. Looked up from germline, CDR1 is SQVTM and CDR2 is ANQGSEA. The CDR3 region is CSVDWVDEQYF. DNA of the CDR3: TGCAGCGTCGACTGGGTAGACGAGCAGTACTTC.

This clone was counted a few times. CDR3 nucleotides: TGTGCCATCAGTGAGTCCTCTAGCGGTCAAGAGACCCAGTACTTC. This encodes CAISESSSGQETQYF. The chain is built from TRBV10-3 and TRBJ2-5; 7 bases are a match to TRBD2. The CDR3 consists of 15 residues. The junction had 3 bases not matched to a gene; V was cut back by 0 bases and J by 2 bases. Germline loops: CDR1 ENHRY, CDR2 SYGVKD.

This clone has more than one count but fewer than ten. In nucleotides, the CDR3 is TGTGCCAGCAGACAATCCGGACTAGCGGGGGGGACCCAGTACTTC. Translation gives CASRQSGLAGGTQYF. The J gene is TRBJ2-5, the V gene TRBV2; 14 bases line up with TRBD2. The J segment lost 7 bases and the V segment lost 6 bases, leaving 7 bases of the junction unmatched. From germline, CDR1 is SNHLY and CDR2 FYNNEI. The CDR3 is 15 residues long. The full variable domain, completed using reference TRBV2 and TRBJ2-5, is EPEVTQTPSHQVTQMGQEVILRCVPISNHLYFYWYRQILGQKVEFLVSFYNNEISEKSEIFDDQFSVERPDGSNFTLKIRSTKLEDSAMYFCASRQSGLAGGTQYFGPGTRLLVL.

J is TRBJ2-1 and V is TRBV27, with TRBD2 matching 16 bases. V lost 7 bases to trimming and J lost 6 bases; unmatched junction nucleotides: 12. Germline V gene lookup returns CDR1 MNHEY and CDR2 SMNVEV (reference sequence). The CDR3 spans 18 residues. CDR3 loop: CASTPRGTSGRAGNEQFF. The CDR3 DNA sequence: TGTGCCAGCACCCCCCGGGGGACTAGCGGGAGGGCCGGCAATGAGCAGTTCTTC.

CDR3 sequence reads: CASSDPGQGTKYF. CDR3 DNA: TGCGCCAGCAGCGATCCGGGACAGGGGACGAAGTACTTC. The genes are TRBV10-2 and TRBJ2-7, with TRBD1 matching 10 bases. Unmatched junction bases numbered 10, after V lost 6 bases and J lost 11 bases. The germline V gene encodes CDR1 WSHSY and CDR2 SAAADI. The CDR3 loop spans 13 amino acids.

In DNA, the CDR3 is TGTGCCAGCAGCCTTAGCGCAGGGGGCGGGGACACCGGGGAGCTGTTTTTT. Amino acid sequence: CASSLSAGGGDTGELFF. The V call is TRBV7-8, the J call TRBJ2-2; 8 bases match TRBD1. Germline CDR1 reads SGHVS; CDR2 reads FQNEAQ. V dropped 5 bases and J dropped 3; count of bases not matched to a gene: 11. CDR3 length equals 17 residues.

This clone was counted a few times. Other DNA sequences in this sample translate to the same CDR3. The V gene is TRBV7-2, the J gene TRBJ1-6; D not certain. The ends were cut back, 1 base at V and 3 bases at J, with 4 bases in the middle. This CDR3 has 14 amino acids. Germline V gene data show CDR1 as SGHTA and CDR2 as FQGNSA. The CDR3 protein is CASSLGSYNSPLHF. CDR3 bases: TGTGCCAGCAGCTTAGGCAGCTATAATTCACCCCTCCACTTT.

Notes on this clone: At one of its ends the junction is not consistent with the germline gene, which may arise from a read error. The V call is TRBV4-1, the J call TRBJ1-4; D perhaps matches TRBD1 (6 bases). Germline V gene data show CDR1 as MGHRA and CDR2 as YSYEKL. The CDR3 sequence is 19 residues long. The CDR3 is CASSQGRRTGLATSEKLFF. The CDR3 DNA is TGCGCCAGCAGCCAAGGGAGGCGAACAGGGCTTGCAACTAGTGAAAAACTGTTTTTT.

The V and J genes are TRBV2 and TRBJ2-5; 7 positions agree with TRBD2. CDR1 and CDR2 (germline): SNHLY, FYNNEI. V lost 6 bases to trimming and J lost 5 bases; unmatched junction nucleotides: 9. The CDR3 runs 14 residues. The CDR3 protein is CASSAITSAETQYF. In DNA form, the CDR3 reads TGTGCCAGCAGCGCCATAACTAGCGCGGAGACCCAGTACTTC.

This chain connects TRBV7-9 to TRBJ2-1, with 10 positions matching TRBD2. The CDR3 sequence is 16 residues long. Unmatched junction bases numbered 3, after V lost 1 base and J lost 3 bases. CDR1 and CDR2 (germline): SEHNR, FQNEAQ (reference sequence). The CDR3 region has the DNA TGTGCCAGCAGCTTAGTCACTAGCGGGGTCTACAATGAGCAGTTCTTC. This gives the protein CASSLVTSGVYNEQFF. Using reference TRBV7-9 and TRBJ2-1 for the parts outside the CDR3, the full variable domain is DTGVSQNPRHKITKRGQNVTFRCDPISEHNRLYWYRQTLGQGPEFLTYFQNEAQLEKSRLLSDRFSAERPKGSFSTLEIQRTEQGDSAMYLCASSLVTSGVYNEQFFGPGTRLTVL.

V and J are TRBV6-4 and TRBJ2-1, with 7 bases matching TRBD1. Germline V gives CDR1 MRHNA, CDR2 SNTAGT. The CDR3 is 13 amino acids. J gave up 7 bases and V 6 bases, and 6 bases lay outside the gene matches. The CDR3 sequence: CASSGGRGNEQFF. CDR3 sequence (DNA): TGTGCCAGCAGCGGAGGCAGGGGGAATGAGCAGTTCTTC.

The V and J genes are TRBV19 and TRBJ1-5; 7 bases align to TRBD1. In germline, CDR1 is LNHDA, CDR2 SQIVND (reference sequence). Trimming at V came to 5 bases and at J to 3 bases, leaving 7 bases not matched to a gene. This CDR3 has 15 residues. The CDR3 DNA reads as TGTGCCAGTAGTTCTCAGGGGGATTCCAATCAGCCCCAGCATTTT. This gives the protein CASSSQGDSNQPQHF.

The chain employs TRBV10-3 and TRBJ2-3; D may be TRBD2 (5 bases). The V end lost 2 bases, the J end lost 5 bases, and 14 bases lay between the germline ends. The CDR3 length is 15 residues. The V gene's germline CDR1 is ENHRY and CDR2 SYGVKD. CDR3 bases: TGTGCCATCAGTGAGGGCGGAGCTGAGGGAGATACGCAGTATTTT. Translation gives CAISEGGAEGDTQYF.

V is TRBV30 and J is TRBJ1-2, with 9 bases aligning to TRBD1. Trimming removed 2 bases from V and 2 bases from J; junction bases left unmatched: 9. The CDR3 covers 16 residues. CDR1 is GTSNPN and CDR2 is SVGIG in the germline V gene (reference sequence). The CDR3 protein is CAWSPRLTGGNYGYTF. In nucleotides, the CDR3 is TGTGCCTGGAGTCCACGATTGACAGGGGGGAACTATGGCTACACCTTC.

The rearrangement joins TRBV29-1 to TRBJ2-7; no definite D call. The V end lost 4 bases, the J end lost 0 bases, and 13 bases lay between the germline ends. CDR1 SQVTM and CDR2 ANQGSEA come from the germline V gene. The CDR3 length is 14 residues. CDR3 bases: TGCAGCGTTGTCCCTAGGCCCCTCTCCTACGAGCAGTACTTC. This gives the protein CSVVPRPLSYEQYF.

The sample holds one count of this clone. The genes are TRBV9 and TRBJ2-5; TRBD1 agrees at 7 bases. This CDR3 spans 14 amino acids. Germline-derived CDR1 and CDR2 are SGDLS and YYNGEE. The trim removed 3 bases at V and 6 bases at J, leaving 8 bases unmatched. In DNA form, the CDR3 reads TGTGCCAGCAGCGAGTCCGGGACAGTGAAGACCCAGTACTTC. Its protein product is CASSESGTVKTQYF.

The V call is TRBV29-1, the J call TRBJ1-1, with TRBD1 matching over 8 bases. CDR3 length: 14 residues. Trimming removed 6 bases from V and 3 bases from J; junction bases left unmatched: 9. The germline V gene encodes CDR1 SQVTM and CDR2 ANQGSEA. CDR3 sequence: CSVASGTGHTEAFF. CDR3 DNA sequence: TGCAGCGTGGCCTCCGGGACAGGTCACACTGAAGCTTTCTTT.